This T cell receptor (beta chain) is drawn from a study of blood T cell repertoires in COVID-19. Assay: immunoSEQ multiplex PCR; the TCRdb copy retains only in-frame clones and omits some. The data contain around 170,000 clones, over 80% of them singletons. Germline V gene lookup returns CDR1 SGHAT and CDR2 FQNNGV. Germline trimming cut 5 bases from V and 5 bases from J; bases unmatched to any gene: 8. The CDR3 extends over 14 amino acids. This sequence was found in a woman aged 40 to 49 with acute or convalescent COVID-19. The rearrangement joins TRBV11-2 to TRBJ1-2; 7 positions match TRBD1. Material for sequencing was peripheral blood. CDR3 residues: CASSPEGAPYGYTF. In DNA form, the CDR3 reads TGTGCCAGCAGCCCCGAGGGGGCGCCTTATGGCTACACCTTC. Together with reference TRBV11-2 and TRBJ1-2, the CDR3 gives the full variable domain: EAGVAQSPRYKIIEKRQSVAFWCNPISGHATLYWYQQILGQGPKLLIQFQNNGVVDDSQLPKDRFSAERLKGVDSTLKIQPAKLEDSAVYLCASSPEGAPYGYTFGSGTRLTVV.